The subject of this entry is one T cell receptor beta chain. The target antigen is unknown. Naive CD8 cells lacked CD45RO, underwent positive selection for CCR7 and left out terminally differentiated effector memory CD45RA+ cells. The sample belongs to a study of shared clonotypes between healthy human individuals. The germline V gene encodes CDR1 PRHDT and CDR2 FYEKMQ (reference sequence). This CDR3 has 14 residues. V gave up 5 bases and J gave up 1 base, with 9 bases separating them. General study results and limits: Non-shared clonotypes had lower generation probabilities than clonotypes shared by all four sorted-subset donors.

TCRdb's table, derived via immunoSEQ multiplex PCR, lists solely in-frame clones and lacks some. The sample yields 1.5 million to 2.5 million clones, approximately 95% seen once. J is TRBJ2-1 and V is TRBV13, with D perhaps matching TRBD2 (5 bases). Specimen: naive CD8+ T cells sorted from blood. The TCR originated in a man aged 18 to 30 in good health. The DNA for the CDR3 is TGTGCCAGCAGCGATAGAGGGTCCTACAATGAGCAGTTCTTC. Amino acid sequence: CASSDRGSYNEQFF.